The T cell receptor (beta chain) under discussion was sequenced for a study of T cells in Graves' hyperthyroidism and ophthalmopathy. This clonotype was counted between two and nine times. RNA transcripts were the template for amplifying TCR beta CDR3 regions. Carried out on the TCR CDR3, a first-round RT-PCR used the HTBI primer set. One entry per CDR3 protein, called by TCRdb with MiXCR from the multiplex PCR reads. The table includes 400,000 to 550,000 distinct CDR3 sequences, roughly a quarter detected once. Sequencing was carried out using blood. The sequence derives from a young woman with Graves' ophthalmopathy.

The CDR3 loop reads CASPRGDRGRKYEQYF. CDR3 DNA sequence: TGTGCCAGCCCCAGAGGGGACAGGGGGCGCAAATACGAGCAGTACTTC. The chain has TRBV12-3 or TRBV12-4 and TRBJ2-7, with 12 nucleotides matching TRBD1. CDR3 size: 16 residues. Trimming took 8 bases from V and 4 from J; bases not matched to a gene: 12.